The 28 T cell receptor beta chains below all came from one sample that was sequenced in a study of cytomegalovirus exposure and HLA in healthy donors. PCR involved 60 Vbeta and 13 Jbeta primers. TCRdb's copy holds only in-frame clones and misses some; the assay was immunoSEQ multiplex PCR. The sample holds 120,000 or so clones, over 65% seen once. The sample consisted of PBMCs. The receptor source for this set is a man younger than 30 in good health and CMV-seronegative.

The chain joins TRBV6-5 to TRBJ2-3; 8 bases match TRBD2. Germline CDR1 is MNHEY and CDR2 is SVGAGI. There are 15 residues in the CDR3. Germline trimming cut 2 bases from V and 6 bases from J; bases unmatched to any gene: 7. The CDR3 sequence is CASSYRGGVVDTQYF. DNA of the CDR3: TGTGCCAGCAGTTACCGGGGGGGCGTAGTGGATACGCAGTATTTT.

The rearrangement joins TRBV9 to TRBJ2-7, with D possibly matching TRBD1 (6 bases). The CDR3 covers 15 residues. Trimming took 3 bases from V and 3 from J, leaving 16 bases between them. Germline V CDR1 and CDR2: SGDLS, YYNGEE. As DNA, the CDR3 is TGTGCCAGCAGCGAGGGGACACGCGGACTCTACGAGCAGTACTTC. Translating gives CASSEGTRGLYEQYF.

As DNA, the CDR3 is TGTGCCAGCAGCCCAGGGACAGGGGGGATTTTCGGGGCACCCCTCCACTTT. This codes for CASSPGTGGIFGAPLHF. V usage is TRBV7-9 and J usage is TRBJ1-6, with TRBD1 identical over 11 bases. This CDR3 has 17 amino acids. Trimming took 5 bases from V and 11 from J; bases not matched to a gene: 14. In germline, CDR1 is SEHNR, CDR2 FQNEAQ (reference sequence).

The genes are TRBV6-5 and TRBJ2-3; D call uncertain. This CDR3 has 14 amino acids. Germline V CDR1 and CDR2: MNHEY, SVGAGI. V gave up 6 bases and J gave up 2 bases, with 12 bases separating them. The CDR3 region is CASRPRILTDTQYF. The CDR3 DNA reads as TGTGCCAGCAGACCGAGGATCCTCACAGATACGCAGTATTTT.

The table lists this clone with a few counts. This chain uses TRBV7-9 with TRBJ2-1; the match to TRBD1 covers 9 bases. The germline gives CDR1 SEHNR, CDR2 FQNEAQ (reference sequence). This CDR3 is 16 amino acids long. V dropped 3 bases and J dropped 5; count of bases not matched to a gene: 8. The chain's CDR3 is CASSFEGQGFDNEQFF. As DNA, the CDR3 is TGTGCCAGCAGCTTTGAGGGACAGGGATTTGACAATGAGCAGTTCTTC.

This clone is a singleton in its sample. This chain uses TRBV27 with TRBJ1-2, with D perhaps TRBD1 (6 bases). The CDR3 spans 14 residues. CDR1 and CDR2 from the germline V gene are MNHEY and SMNVEV (reference sequence). V lost 8 bases, J lost 2 bases, and 15 bases lay in between. Written as DNA, the CDR3 is TGTGCCAGCCGCGCTCAGGGGCAGAACTATGGCTACACCTTC. It encodes CASRAQGQNYGYTF.

The chain couples TRBV6-1 to TRBJ1-3, with TRBD1 as a possible D gene (5 bases). V gave up 3 bases and J gave up 0 bases, with 9 bases separating them. This CDR3 is 15 amino acids long. CDR1 and CDR2 (germline): MNHNS, SASEGT. In DNA form, the CDR3 reads TGTGCCAGCAGTGAGGGGCCAAGCTCTGGAAACACCATATATTTT. Residues: CASSEGPSSGNTIYF.

In its sample, this clone was seen once. The chain couples TRBV7-9 to TRBJ1-5, with TRBD1 identical over 8 bases. V lost 3 bases to trimming and J lost 6 bases; unmatched junction nucleotides: 1. Germline V gives CDR1 SEHNR, CDR2 FQNEAQ (reference sequence). The CDR3 has 13 residues. CDR3: CASSFGTGQPQHF. The CDR3 nucleotides read TGTGCCAGCAGCTTTGGGACAGGTCAGCCCCAGCATTTT.

The gene calls are TRBV7-9 and TRBJ2-5; TRBD1 aligns across 10 bases. This CDR3 spans 15 amino acids. CDR1 SEHNR and CDR2 FQNEAQ come from the germline V gene (reference sequence). After removal of 3 bases from V and 6 bases from J, the junction contained 7 bases not matched to a gene. The CDR3 nucleotides read TGTGCCAGCAGCTTGACGACAGGGGGCGCAAAGACCCAGTACTTC. It encodes CASSLTTGGAKTQYF. The whole variable domain, remainder taken from reference TRBV7-9 and TRBJ2-5, is DTGVSQNPRHKITKRGQNVTFRCDPISEHNRLYWYRQTLGQGPEFLTYFQNEAQLEKSRLLSDRFSAERPKGSFSTLEIQRTEQGDSAMYLCASSLTTGGAKTQYFGPGTRLLVL.

A remark on this clone: The germline gene is not matched at one end of the junction; a read error may be the cause. The J gene is TRBJ2-2, the V gene TRBV7-9; D possibly corresponds to TRBD2 (6 bases). This CDR3 is built from 18 residues. Germline-derived CDR1 and CDR2 are SEHNR and FQNEAQ (reference sequence). The CDR3, as DNA: TGTTCCAGCAGCTTAGCGGTGGGGGGACTTACTACCGCCGGGGAGCTGTTTTTT. This gives the protein CSSSLAVGGLTTAGELFF.

The chain joins TRBV2 to TRBJ2-7; 10 positions match TRBD2. The germline V gene has CDR1 SNHLY and CDR2 FYNNEI. V lost 4 bases to trimming and J lost 6 bases; unmatched junction nucleotides: 6. The CDR3 runs 14 residues. The CDR3 region has the DNA TGTGCCAGCAGTGGGGCAGCGGGGGGGGGCGAGCAGTACTTC. Translating gives CASSGAAGGGEQYF.

J is TRBJ1-2 and V is TRBV25-1, with 8 bases aligning to TRBD1. With V trimmed by 3 bases and J by 6 bases, 18 bases remained unmatched. The CDR3 length is 18 residues. The V gene's germline CDR1 is MGHDK and CDR2 SYGVNS. CDR3 DNA: TGTGCCAGCAGTGAGCAGACCGGGACAGGTCCCCCCGGCGATGGCTACACCTTC. Amino acid sequence: CASSEQTGTGPPGDGYTF.

The rearrangement joins TRBV6-1 to TRBJ2-3, with TRBD1 identical over 7 bases. V shed 8 bases and J 5 bases; nucleotides not matched to a gene: 10. This CDR3 is 14 amino acids long. CDR1 is MNHNS, CDR2 SASEGT, per germline. CDR3 DNA: TGTGCCAGCGGGGGACAGTTCGCCCGAGATACGCAGTATTTT. Amino acids: CASGGQFARDTQYF.

V gene TRBV7-2 combines with J gene TRBJ1-5; 9 bases map to TRBD1. Trimming took 5 bases from V and 5 from J; bases not matched to a gene: 7. This CDR3 has 15 amino acids. Germline lookup yields CDR1 SGHTA and CDR2 FQGNSA. The CDR3 coding sequence is TGTGCCAGCAGCATTGACAGGGGGTATTATCAGCCCCAGCATTTT. Translating it yields CASSIDRGYYQPQHF.

The CDR3 nucleotides read TGTGCCAGCAGTCCCTACAGGGGGAACACTGAAGCTTTCTTT. Encoded protein: CASSPYRGNTEAFF. The chain employs TRBV6-1 and TRBJ1-1, with 7 bases fitting TRBD1. The CDR3 covers 14 residues. V gave up 5 bases and J gave up 1 base; unmatched junction bases: 4. CDR1 is MNHNS, CDR2 SASEGT, per germline.

V is TRBV7-8 and J is TRBJ2-7, with TRBD2 matching over 11 bases. The CDR3 has 17 amino acids. With V trimmed by 1 base and J by 7 bases, 12 bases remained unmatched. Per the germline V gene, CDR1 is SGHVS and CDR2 is FQNEAQ. The CDR3 is CASSLVRISGGAGEQYF. CDR3 bases: TGTGCCAGCAGCTTAGTGCGAATTAGCGGGGGGGCTGGGGAGCAGTACTTC.

The chain is built from TRBV7-9 and TRBJ1-5; TRBD1 might be the D (5 bases). The CDR3 has 15 amino acids. Trimming cost V 4 bases and J 8 bases, with 18 bases left between them. The V gene's germline CDR1 is SEHNR and CDR2 FQNEAQ (reference sequence). DNA of the CDR3: TGTGCCAGCAGCTCCCCGACCGGGGGAAACGAGCCCCAGCATTTT. This translates into CASSSPTGGNEPQHF.

The sample holds one count of this clone. This chain uses TRBV9 with TRBJ1-1; maybe TRBD1 (5 bases). Trimming pared 0 bases from V and 0 bases from J, leaving 6 bases between. This CDR3 spans 14 amino acids. Germline assignment: CDR1 SGDLS and CDR2 YYNGEE. The CDR3 coding sequence is TGTGCCAGCAGCGTAGTACAGGTGAACACTGAAGCTTTCTTT. It yields the protein CASSVVQVNTEAFF.

The chain uses TRBV19 and TRBJ2-7; 7 bases map to TRBD2. J was trimmed by 4 bases and V by 5 bases; bases with no gene match: 8. CDR1 and CDR2 (germline): LNHDA, SQIVND (reference sequence). CDR3 length: 14 residues. CDR3 bases: TGTGCCAGTAGTGCCAGCGGGGTAGGGTACGAGCAGTACTTC. Amino acids: CASSASGVGYEQYF. The full variable domain, its missing parts supplied by reference TRBV19 and TRBJ2-7, is DGGITQSPKYLFRKEGQNVTLSCEQNLNHDAMYWYRQDPGQGLRLIYYSQIVNDFQKGDIAEGYSVSREKKESFPLTVTSAQKNPTAFYLCASSASGVGYEQYFGPGTRLTVT.

The chain is built from TRBV10-3 and TRBJ2-7; 7 positions match TRBD1. CDR3 length equals 15 residues. Germline assignment: CDR1 ENHRY and CDR2 SYGVKD. The V and J ends lost 4 bases and 0 bases, in that order; junction bases with no gene match: 6. The CDR3 DNA sequence: TGTGCCATCAGTGGCCGACAGGGTTTCTCCTACGAGCAGTACTTC. It encodes CAISGRQGFSYEQYF.

The chain joins TRBV11-3 to TRBJ2-5; weak D call: TRBD2 (5 bases). The length of the CDR3 is 14 residues. The germline V gene encodes CDR1 SGHNT and CDR2 YENEEA. Trimming took off 5 bases at V and 2 bases at J, with 12 bases between the two ends. The CDR3: CASSPREAQETQYF. The DNA for the CDR3 is TGTGCCAGCAGCCCCCGGGAAGCTCAAGAGACCCAGTACTTC.

The J gene is TRBJ2-2, the V gene TRBV5-5; D unclear. In germline, CDR1 is SGHKS, CDR2 YYEKEE (reference sequence). This CDR3 is built from 13 residues. V lost 4 bases, J lost 8 bases, and 12 bases lay in between. DNA of the CDR3: TGTGCCAGCAGCCCCGGCCCCGGGGGGGAGCTGTTTTTT. Amino acids: CASSPGPGGELFF.

The chain uses TRBV6-4 and TRBJ1-2; maybe TRBD1 (5 bases). V was trimmed by 5 bases and J by 3 bases, leaving 25 bases between them. The CDR3 sequence is 18 residues long. Germline V gene sequence: CDR1 MRHNA, CDR2 SNTAGT. The CDR3 loop reads CASSIGQYERGSHYGYTF. The CDR3 DNA reads TGTGCCAGCAGTATCGGGCAGTATGAAAGGGGAAGTCACTATGGCTACACCTTC.

The rearrangement joins TRBV7-3 to TRBJ2-5, with 9 positions matching TRBD1. The junction had 1 base not matched to a gene; V was cut back by 0 bases and J by 2 bases. The germline gives CDR1 SGHTA, CDR2 FQGTGA. The CDR3 sequence is 15 residues long. The DNA of the CDR3 is TGTGCCAGCAGCTTAACGGGGACAGGGCAAGAGACCCAGTACTTC. Amino acid sequence: CASSLTGTGQETQYF.

The rearrangement links TRBV19 to TRBJ2-3, with TRBD2 matching over 7 bases. V gave up 7 bases and J gave up 3 bases; unmatched junction bases: 10. Germline loops: CDR1 LNHDA, CDR2 SQIVND (reference sequence). This CDR3 spans 15 amino acids. CDR3 coding DNA: TGTGCCAGTACCCCGACTAGCTTAGGTACAGATACGCAGTATTTT. Protein: CASTPTSLGTDTQYF.

The rearrangement uses TRBV4-2 and TRBJ1-4; possibly TRBD1 for D (6 bases). The germline CDR1 and CDR2 sequences are LGHNA and YNFKEQ. The CDR3 consists of 19 residues. Trimming took 0 bases from V and 0 from J, leaving 17 bases between them. The CDR3 protein is CASSQDGWQGPATNEKLFF. For the CDR3, the DNA is TGTGCCAGCAGCCAAGATGGGTGGCAGGGGCCAGCAACTAATGAAAAACTGTTTTTT.

This clone has only a few counts. This chain uses TRBV5-6 with TRBJ1-1, with D unclear. CDR1 SGHDT and CDR2 YYEEEE come from the germline V gene. This CDR3 is 15 amino acids long. V lost 2 bases, J lost 5 bases, and 16 bases lay in between. The DNA for the CDR3 is TGTGCCAGCAGCTTCAGGCGACAAGTGATAACTGAAGCTTTCTTT. Its protein is CASSFRRQVITEAFF.

The chain uses TRBV29-1 and TRBJ2-1, with TRBD1 matching 7 bases. CDR1 is SQVTM and CDR2 is ANQGSEA in the germline V gene. The V segment lost 6 bases and the J segment 8 bases; nucleotides outside the gene matches: 19. CDR3 size: 16 residues. In DNA, the CDR3 is TGCAGCGTCTTACTGGGCTTGAGGGGGCCTTACGATGAGCAGTTCTTC. Its translation: CSVLLGLRGPYDEQFF.